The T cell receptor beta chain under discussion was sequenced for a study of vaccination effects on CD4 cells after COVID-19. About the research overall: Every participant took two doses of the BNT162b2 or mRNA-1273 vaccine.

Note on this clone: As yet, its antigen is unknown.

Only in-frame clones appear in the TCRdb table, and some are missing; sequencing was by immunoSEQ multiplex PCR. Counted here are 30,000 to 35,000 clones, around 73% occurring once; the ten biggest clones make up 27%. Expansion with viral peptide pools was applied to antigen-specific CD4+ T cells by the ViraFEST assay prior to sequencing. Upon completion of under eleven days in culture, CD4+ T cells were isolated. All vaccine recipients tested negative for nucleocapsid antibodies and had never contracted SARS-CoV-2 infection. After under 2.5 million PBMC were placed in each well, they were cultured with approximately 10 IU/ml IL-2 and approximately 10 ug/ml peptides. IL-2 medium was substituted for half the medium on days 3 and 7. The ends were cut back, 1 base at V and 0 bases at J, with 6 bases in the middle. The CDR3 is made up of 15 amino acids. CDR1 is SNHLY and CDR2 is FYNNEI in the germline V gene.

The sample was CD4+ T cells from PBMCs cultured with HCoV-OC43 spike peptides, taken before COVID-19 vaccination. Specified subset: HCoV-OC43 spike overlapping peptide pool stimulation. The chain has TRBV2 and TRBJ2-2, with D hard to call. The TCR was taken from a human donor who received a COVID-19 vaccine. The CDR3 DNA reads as TGTGCCAGCAGTGAAGTGGGTTCGAACACCGGGGAGCTGTTTTTT. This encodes CASSEVGSNTGELFF.